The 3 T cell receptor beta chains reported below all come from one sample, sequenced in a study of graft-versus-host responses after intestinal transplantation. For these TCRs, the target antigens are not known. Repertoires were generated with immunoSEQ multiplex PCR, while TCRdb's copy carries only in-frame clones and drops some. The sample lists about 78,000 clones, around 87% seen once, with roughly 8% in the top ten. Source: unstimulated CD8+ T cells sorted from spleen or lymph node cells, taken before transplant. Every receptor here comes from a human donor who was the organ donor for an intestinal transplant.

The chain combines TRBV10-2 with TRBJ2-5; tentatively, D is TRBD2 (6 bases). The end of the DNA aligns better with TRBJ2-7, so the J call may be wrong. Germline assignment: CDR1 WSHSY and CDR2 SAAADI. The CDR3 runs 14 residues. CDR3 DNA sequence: TGCGCCAGCAGTGATGTGGAGGGGAACGACGAGCAGTACTTC. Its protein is CASSDVEGNDEQYF.

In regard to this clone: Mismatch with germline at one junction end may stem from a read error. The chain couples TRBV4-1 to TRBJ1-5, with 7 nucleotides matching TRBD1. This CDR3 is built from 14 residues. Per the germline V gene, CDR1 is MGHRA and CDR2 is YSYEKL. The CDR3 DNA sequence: TGTGCCAGCAGCTTGACAGGGCTTCATCAGCCCCAGCATTTT. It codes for CASSLTGLHQPQHF.

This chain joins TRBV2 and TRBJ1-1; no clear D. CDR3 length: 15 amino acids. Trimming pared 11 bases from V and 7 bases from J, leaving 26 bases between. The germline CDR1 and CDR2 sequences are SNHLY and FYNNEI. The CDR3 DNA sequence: TGTGCCGAGCTGGGGAGGGATCGTCCAAAGCGTGAAGCTTTCTTT. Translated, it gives CAELGRDRPKREAFF.